Following are 18 T cell receptor beta chains from one sample sequenced in a study of blood T cells in healthy people across ages. With a J-beta primer mix and a sample-barcoded 5' primer, a second PCR ran roughly 6 to 12 cycles. TCRdb passed the 5' RACE reads through MiXCR, listing each CDR3 protein once. The sample contains 800,000 to 900,000 distinct CDR3 sequences, approximately 65% of which appear only once. Specimen: blood. The receptors derive from a man in his thirties or forties in good health.

This clonotype was observed at least ten times. Here the CDR3 reads CASSPLSVGSGAHEQYF. CDR3 DNA sequence: TGTGCCAGCTCACCATTGAGTGTTGGTAGCGGGGCGCACGAGCAGTACTTC. The J gene is TRBJ2-7, the V gene TRBV18; TRBD2 matches at 8 bases. Looked up from germline, CDR1 is KGHSH and CDR2 is LQKENI. The CDR3 extends over 17 amino acids. V was pared by 2 bases and J by 5 bases, with 14 bases of the junction left unmatched. Supplemented by reference TRBV18 and TRBJ2-7, the full variable domain reads NAGVMQNPRHLVRRRGQEARLRCSPMKGHSHVYWYRQLPEEGLKFMVYLQKENIIDESGMPKERFSAEFPKEGPSILRIQQVVRGDSAAYFCASSPLSVGSGAHEQYFGPGTRLTVT.

This clonotype has only a few counts. The J gene is TRBJ2-7, the V gene TRBV9; TRBD2 is a possible D gene (5 bases). Between the trimmed V and J ends, which lost 0 bases and 7 bases, there was a span of 14 bases. Looked up from germline, CDR1 is SGDLS and CDR2 is YYNGEE. The CDR3 has 14 amino acids. The CDR3 loop reads CASSVAPGRGEQYF. The DNA for the CDR3 is TGTGCCAGCAGCGTAGCCCCCGGCCGAGGGGAGCAGTACTTC.

This clonotype was detected once. V gene TRBV12-3 or TRBV12-4 combines with J gene TRBJ2-1, with D unclear. V lost 7 bases and J 4 bases, leaving 2 bases between the germline ends. This CDR3 has 10 residues. This CDR3 reads CASMYNEQFF. CDR3 DNA: TGTGCCAGCATGTACAATGAGCAGTTCTTC.

The J gene is TRBJ2-5, the V gene TRBV6-6; D gene unclear. The V end was cut by 2 bases, the J end by 3 bases, with 7 bases between. The CDR3 has 13 residues. Germline V gene lookup returns CDR1 MNHNY and CDR2 SVGAGI (reference sequence). This chain's CDR3 is CASSYTVKETQYF. DNA for the CDR3: TGTGCCAGCAGTTACACGGTAAAAGAGACCCAGTACTTC.

The V gene is TRBV29-1, the J gene TRBJ2-1, with 8 nucleotides matching TRBD1. After removal of 0 bases from V and 10 bases from J, the junction contained 8 bases not matched to a gene. The germline CDR1 and CDR2 sequences are SQVTM and ANQGSEA. The CDR3 consists of 14 residues. CDR3 bases: TGCAGCGTTGAAGATCAGACAGGGGAAGGAGAGCAGTTCTTC. It codes for CSVEDQTGEGEQFF.

This clonotype was recorded only once. The CDR3 DNA sequence: TGTGCCAGCAGTTTAGGGGAGGCTAATGAAAAACTGTTTTTT. It encodes CASSLGEANEKLFF. The chain links TRBV12-3 or TRBV12-4 to TRBJ1-4; D is unresolved. The V gene lost 1 base and the J gene lost 3 bases, with 6 bases spanning the gap. CDR3 length: 14 residues.

Comment on this clonotype: Sequence at one end of the junction differs from germline and may be a read error. The chain links TRBV3-1 to TRBJ1-2, with 10 bases aligning to TRBD1. Germline loops: CDR1 LGHDT, CDR2 YNNKEL (reference sequence). CDR3 length equals 15 residues. The CDR3 region has the DNA TGTGCCAGCGGCCAAGCTAGGACAGGGGGCTATGGCTACACCTTC. Translating gives CASGQARTGGYGYTF.

In DNA form, the CDR3 reads TGCAGTGCTAGATTTTCGGGGCATGAGCAGTACTTC. Amino acid sequence: CSARFSGHEQYF. The rearrangement joins TRBV20-1 to TRBJ2-7; tentatively, D is TRBD1 or TRBD2 (5 bases each). The V and J ends lost 2 bases and 7 bases respectively, with 12 bases between them. Looked up from germline, CDR1 is DFQATT and CDR2 is SNEGSKA (reference sequence). The CDR3 is made up of 12 amino acids.

The sample holds a few counts of this clonotype. The chain recombines TRBV27 with TRBJ1-2, with D maybe TRBD1 (5 bases). V gave up 2 bases and J gave up 5 bases, with 15 bases separating them. Per the germline V gene, CDR1 is MNHEY and CDR2 is SMNVEV (reference sequence). The CDR3 is 15 residues long. The CDR3 sequence is CASSLNSGTRYGYTF. CDR3 sequence (DNA): TGTGCCAGCAGTTTAAATTCGGGGACGCGGTATGGCTACACCTTC.

V gene TRBV7-3 combines with J gene TRBJ2-3; D unresolved. The CDR3 consists of 15 residues. V gave up 2 bases and J gave up 0 bases, with 9 bases separating them. CDR1 is SGHTA and CDR2 is FQGTGA in the germline V gene. The CDR3 loop is CASSLGPTSTDTQYF. As DNA, the CDR3 is TGTGCCAGCAGCTTAGGCCCAACTAGCACAGATACGCAGTATTTT. The full variable domain, rest sourced from reference TRBV7-3 and TRBJ2-3, is GAGVSQTPSNKVTEKGKYVELRCDPISGHTALYWYRQSLGQGPEFLIYFQGTGAADDSGLPNDRFFAVRPEGSVSTLKIQRTERGDSAVYLCASSLGPTSTDTQYFGPGTRLTVL.

The V call is TRBV5-4, the J call TRBJ2-3; perhaps TRBD2 as D (6 bases). Per germline, CDR1 SGHNT and CDR2 YYREEE (reference sequence). This CDR3 region has 15 residues. With 1 base removed from V and 6 bases from J, the gap between germline ends came to 15 bases. Here the CDR3 DNA reads TGTGCCAGCAGCTTGTGGAACCGGGGGACCGATACGCAGTATTTT. Residues: CASSLWNRGTDTQYF.

The gene calls are TRBV20-1 and TRBJ1-6; tentative D call: TRBD1 (6 bases). CDR3 length: 13 amino acids. The germline gives CDR1 DFQATT, CDR2 SNEGSKA (reference sequence). The CDR3 DNA sequence: TGCAGGTCTGGGGGGCATACTGATTCACCCCTCCACTTT. As protein: CRSGGHTDSPLHF.

The rearrangement uses TRBV6-5 and TRBJ1-2; 7 positions match TRBD1. The V gene end was trimmed by 4 bases and the J gene end by 8 bases; junction bases not matched to a gene: 10. CDR3 length equals 14 residues. Germline-derived CDR1 and CDR2 are MNHEY and SVGAGI. In nucleotides, the CDR3 is TGTGCCAGCAGTTTTGGCACAGGGGTAAGGGGCTACACCTTC. Protein sequence: CASSFGTGVRGYTF.

In the case of this clonotype: One base away lies a much larger clone, so this may be a sequencing read error. The V and J genes are TRBV12-3 or TRBV12-4 and TRBJ2-5; D is uncertain. The V end was cut by 6 bases, the J end by 2 bases, with 7 bases between. CDR3 size: 12 residues. CDR3 bases: TGTGCCAGCAGGATCTGGCAAGAGACCCAGTACTTC. This gives the protein CASRIWQETQYF.

This chain links TRBV6-5 with TRBJ2-5, with no clear D. The CDR3 spans 12 residues. Germline V lookup: CDR1 MNHEY, CDR2 SVGAGI. The V and J ends lost 2 bases and 9 bases respectively, with 10 bases between them. The CDR3: CASSYPTGAQYF. The DNA of the CDR3 is TGTGCCAGCAGTTACCCGACGGGTGCCCAGTACTTC.

The V gene is TRBV7-9, the J gene TRBJ1-2; 7 bases agree with TRBD1. V shed 5 bases and J 8 bases; nucleotides not matched to a gene: 8. CDR3 size: 13 residues. CDR1 SEHNR and CDR2 FQNEAQ come from the germline V gene (reference sequence). The DNA for the CDR3 is TGTGCCAGCAGCAGCACAGGGGAGGGAGGCTACACCTTC. Its protein product is CASSSTGEGGYTF.

The rearrangement uses TRBV6-1 and TRBJ2-5; D ambiguous. Germline V gene sequence: CDR1 MNHNS, CDR2 SASEGT. Trimming cost V 1 base and J 0 bases, with 6 bases left between them. This CDR3 is 14 amino acids long. The CDR3, as DNA: TGTGCCAGCAGTGAAGAGAACTACCAAGAGACCCAGTACTTC. Its protein product is CASSEENYQETQYF.

This chain joins TRBV3-1 and TRBJ2-1; 7 nucleotides line up with TRBD1. The J segment lost 0 bases and the V segment lost 10 bases, leaving 9 bases of the junction unmatched. The CDR3 extends over 15 amino acids. CDR1 is LGHDT, CDR2 YNNKEL, per germline (reference sequence). CDR3 protein: CATTATGSSYNEQFF. The CDR3 DNA reads as TGTGCCACCACTGCGACAGGGAGCTCCTACAATGAGCAGTTCTTC.